Following are 18 T cell receptor beta chains from one sample sequenced in a study of cytotoxic CD8 clonotypes in ibrutinib-treated CLL. TCRdb keeps only in-frame clones here, not all; method: immunoSEQ multiplex PCR. The table lists 20,000 to 30,000 clones, over 55% of them singletons. The input for sequencing was PBMCs, taken after 12 months of ibrutinib treatment. These receptor sequences come from a human donor with chronic lymphocytic leukemia.

The chain links TRBV6-1 to TRBJ1-3; D remains ambiguous. Germline V CDR1 and CDR2: MNHNS, SASEGT. The CDR3 is 13 residues long. With 7 bases removed from V and 4 bases from J, the gap between germline ends came to 11 bases. This chain's CDR3 is CASKVLGGNTIYF. In nucleotides, the CDR3 is TGTGCCAGCAAGGTTCTCGGCGGAAACACCATATATTTT.

This chain joins TRBV7-6 and TRBJ2-3, with 7 bases lining up with TRBD2. J lost 0 bases, V lost 5 bases, and 14 bases had no gene match. CDR1 and CDR2 (germline): SGHVS, FNYEAQ. CDR3 length equals 18 residues. Written as DNA, the CDR3 is TGTGCCAGCAGCCTCCGGGTAGCGGGCCATACTAGCACAGATACGCAGTATTTT. Protein product: CASSLRVAGHTSTDTQYF.

The chain couples TRBV11-2 to TRBJ1-5; unclear D gene. CDR3 length: 13 amino acids. V was trimmed by 0 bases and J by 7 bases, leaving 7 bases between them. Germline lookup yields CDR1 SGHAT and CDR2 FQNNGV. The CDR3 sequence: CASSLEWEQPQHF. The CDR3 region has the DNA TGTGCCAGCAGCTTAGAGTGGGAGCAGCCCCAGCATTTT.

The chain recombines TRBV15 with TRBJ1-4; D gene uncertain. The CDR3 extends over 13 amino acids. The V gene's germline CDR1 is LNHNV and CDR2 YYDKDF (reference sequence). V shed 8 bases and J shed 6 bases, with 13 bases lying between them. The DNA of the CDR3 is TGTGCCACCGGGTCCCAAGTACATGAAAAACTGTTTTTT. Translation gives CATGSQVHEKLFF.

The chain recombines TRBV19 with TRBJ2-7, with 8 positions matching TRBD1. CDR3 length equals 13 residues. Unmatched junction bases numbered 8, after V lost 10 bases and J lost 3 bases. Germline-derived CDR1 and CDR2 are LNHDA and SQIVND (reference sequence). The CDR3 DNA reads TGTGCCACCTCGGACAGGGCGGACTACGAGCAGTACTTC. It is translated as CATSDRADYEQYF.

The chain recombines TRBV6-5 with TRBJ1-1; 8 bases agree with TRBD1. J gave up 10 bases and V 6 bases, and 13 bases lay outside the gene matches. The germline V gene encodes CDR1 MNHEY and CDR2 SVGAGI. The CDR3 totals 14 residues. CDR3 amino acids: CASRLTGAQLRAFF. CDR3 coding DNA: TGTGCCAGCAGATTGACAGGGGCTCAGCTACGAGCTTTCTTT.

The V gene is TRBV6-5, the J gene TRBJ1-1, with TRBD1 as a possible D gene (5 bases). The germline CDR1 and CDR2 sequences are MNHEY and SVGAGI. V shed 6 bases and J shed 5 bases, with 16 bases lying between them. This CDR3 has 14 amino acids. This chain's CDR3 is CASRIGTAGTEAFF. In DNA form, the CDR3 reads TGTGCCAGCAGAATCGGGACGGCGGGGACTGAAGCTTTCTTT.

This clone was counted only a few times. The chain combines TRBV7-2 with TRBJ1-5; D may be TRBD1 (6 bases). V was trimmed by 6 bases and J by 5 bases, leaving 14 bases between them. The germline gives CDR1 SGHTA, CDR2 FQGNSA. This CDR3 region has 14 residues. This CDR3 reads CASRREGVYQPQHF. The CDR3 nucleotides read TGTGCCAGCAGGAGGGAGGGGGTCTATCAGCCCCAGCATTTT.

The chain is built from TRBV11-2 and TRBJ2-5; D uncertain. CDR1 and CDR2 (germline): SGHAT, FQNNGV. Trimming left V 8 bases short and J 5 bases short, with 6 bases between. This CDR3 is 10 amino acids long. Here the CDR3 reads CASAAETQYF. CDR3 nucleotides: TGTGCCAGCGCAGCGGAGACCCAGTACTTC.

The count of this clone is one. The CDR3 loop reads CASRDGTTSYGYTF. CDR3 DNA sequence: TGTGCCAGCCGGGACGGAACCACTTCTTATGGCTACACCTTC. The chain carries TRBV6-1 and TRBJ1-2, with a weak D call TRBD1 (5 bases). Trimming took off 8 bases at V and 5 bases at J, with 18 bases between the two ends. The CDR3 loop spans 14 amino acids. CDR1 is MNHNS and CDR2 is SASEGT in the germline V gene.

A single count supports this clone. The chain uses TRBV7-9 and TRBJ1-2; 11 nucleotides align to TRBD1. The germline CDR1 and CDR2 sequences are SEHNR and FQNEAQ (reference sequence). J lost 8 bases, V lost 4 bases, and 12 bases had no gene match. The CDR3 sequence is 16 residues long. CDR3 nucleotides: TGTGCCAGCAGCTCATCGGGACAGGGGGATGTTGGAGGCTACACCTTC. Translation: CASSSSGQGDVGGYTF.

This clone has only a few counts. The chain couples TRBV27 to TRBJ2-3; D unresolved. The CDR3 covers 15 residues. Germline V gene data show CDR1 as MNHEY and CDR2 as SMNVEV (reference sequence). Trimming shortened V by 5 bases and J by 0 bases, and 12 bases separated the two germline ends. In nucleotides, the CDR3 is TGTGCCAGCAGTCCGGAACTTACTAGCACAGATACGCAGTATTTT. Its translation is CASSPELTSTDTQYF.

Only one count was recorded for this clone. V usage is TRBV6-1 and J usage is TRBJ2-1; the match to TRBD2 covers 8 bases. The CDR3 consists of 15 residues. CDR1 is MNHNS, CDR2 SASEGT, per germline. V lost 4 bases and J lost 2; bases outside the gene matches: 4. In DNA, the CDR3 is TGTGCCAGCAGTGCTGCGGGGGGCCCCTACAATGAGCAGTTCTTC. Its translation is CASSAAGGPYNEQFF.

V gene TRBV2 combines with J gene TRBJ2-7; a weak D match, TRBD2 (6 bases). Trimming left V 3 bases short and J 4 bases short, with 10 bases between. The CDR3 totals 13 residues. The V gene's germline CDR1 is SNHLY and CDR2 FYNNEI. The CDR3 DNA reads as TGTGCCAGCAGTGAGCGGGATCGGTACGAGCAGTACTTC. Its protein is CASSERDRYEQYF.

The sample holds many counts of this clone. The rearrangement joins TRBV18 to TRBJ1-6; TRBD1 matches 7 bases. This CDR3 has 14 amino acids. Germline lookup yields CDR1 KGHSH and CDR2 LQKENI. Unmatched junction bases numbered 6, after V lost 5 bases and J lost 8 bases. CDR3 sequence reads: CASSKTGWDSPLHF. In DNA form, the CDR3 reads TGTGCCAGCTCAAAGACAGGGTGGGATTCACCCCTCCACTTT.

The chain is built from TRBV28 and TRBJ1-5; tentatively, D is TRBD1 (5 bases). V lost 6 bases and J lost 11, with 8 bases in between. This CDR3 region has 10 residues. CDR1 and CDR2 from the germline V gene are MDHEN and SYDVKM. The CDR3 DNA follows: TGTGCCAGCAGCTCAGGGTCCCAGCATTTT. It yields the protein CASSSGSQHF.

V and J are TRBV4-1 and TRBJ1-3; D is ambiguous. Germline CDR1 and CDR2: MGHRA and YSYEKL. The V and J ends lost 1 base and 6 bases respectively, with 13 bases between them. The CDR3 is 15 residues long. For the CDR3, the DNA is TGCGCCAGCAGCCAAGTTTTGGCCGACGAAAACACCATATATTTT. Its protein product is CASSQVLADENTIYF.

The chain combines TRBV27 with TRBJ2-1, with 12 bases aligning to TRBD2. This CDR3 comprises 17 residues. CDR1 is MNHEY and CDR2 is SMNVEV in the germline V gene (reference sequence). The junction had 14 bases not matched to a gene; V was cut back by 6 bases and J by 8 bases. CDR3 in DNA: TGTGCCAGCAGCCAGCGAAATCTAGCGGGGGGGACCTATGAGCAGTTCTTC. It specifies CASSQRNLAGGTYEQFF.